Listed below are T cell receptor beta chains from one sample, sequenced in a study of cytomegalovirus exposure and HLA in healthy donors. Sequencing used immunoSEQ multiplex PCR; TCRdb keeps in-frame clones, though not all of them. This repertoire includes 200,000 to 250,000 clones. Sequenced: PBMCs. These receptors originate from a girl between 2 and 10 years old in good health and CMV-seropositive. CDR3s include the opening cysteine and the closing phenylalanine or tryptophan. A D gene is named only where the DNA matches it firmly.

CDR3 length	V gene	D gene	J gene	CDR3 protein	CDR3 DNA
12	TRBV28	.	TRBJ2-7	CASSLVGGEQYF	TGTGCCAGCAGCCTTGTGGGGGGCGAGCAGTACTTC
15	TRBV9	TRBD2	TRBJ2-1	CASSAGTSGRDEQFF	TGTGCCAGCAGCGCCGGGACTAGCGGGAGAGATGAGCAGTTCTTC
14	TRBV9	.	TRBJ1-2	CASSGRGAYYGYTF	TGTGCCAGCAGCGGCAGGGGTGCGTACTATGGCTACACCTTC
17	TRBV11-2	TRBD2	TRBJ2-1	CASSLFTGTSSYNEQFF	TGTGCCAGCAGCTTGTTCACCGGGACTAGTTCCTACAATGAGCAGTTCTTC
16	TRBV4-2	TRBD2	TRBJ2-1	CASSPSYSGRGNEQFF	TGTGCCAGCAGCCCCTCATACAGCGGGAGGGGCAATGAGCAGTTCTTC
14	TRBV5-1	.	TRBJ2-7	CASSLVAGSYEQYF	TGCGCCAGCAGCTTGGTTGCGGGCTCCTACGAGCAGTACTTC
14	TRBV5-1	.	TRBJ2-3	CASSQGLSTDTQYF	TGCGCCAGCAGTCAGGGCCTTAGCACAGATACGCAGTATTTT
16	TRBV9	TRBD2	TRBJ2-1	CASSPSGTSGYNEQFF	TGTGCCAGCAGCCCCAGCGGGACTAGCGGTTACAATGAGCAGTTCTTC
13	TRBV5-4	.	TRBJ2-4	CASSRDTKNIQYF	TGTGCCAGCAGCCGGGACACCAAAAACATTCAGTACTTC
16	TRBV28	.	TRBJ1-4	CASTSRQGGTNEKLFF	TGTGCCAGCACCTCTAGGCAGGGTGGAACTAATGAAAAACTGTTTTTT
13	TRBV28	TRBD2	TRBJ2-4	CASSLGGGPFRYF	TGTGCCAGCAGTTTAGGGGGAGGGCCCTTCAGGTACTTC
15	TRBV5-1	TRBD2	TRBJ2-5	CASSPSGSGGETQYF	TGCGCCAGCAGCCCGAGCGGGAGTGGGGGAGAGACCCAGTACTTC
13	TRBV2	TRBD1	TRBJ2-7	CASTMGQGYEQYF	TGTGCCAGCACCATGGGACAGGGCTACGAGCAGTACTTC
16	TRBV27	.	TRBJ1-4	CASSLYRPGGNEKLFF	TGTGCCAGCAGTCTATACAGGCCGGGAGGTAATGAAAAACTGTTTTTT
14	TRBV18	TRBD1	TRBJ2-7	CASSPGTGGYEQYF	TGTGCCAGCTCACCAGGGACAGGGGGTTACGAGCAGTACTTC
14	TRBV7-2	TRBD1	TRBJ1-4	CASSLGQANEKLFF	TGTGCCAGCAGCTTGGGACAGGCTAATGAAAAACTGTTTTTT
13	TRBV27	.	TRBJ2-7	CASSSGKIHEQYF	TGTGCCAGCAGTTCAGGGAAGATCCACGAGCAGTACTTC
16	TRBV5-1	.	TRBJ2-5	CASSSPREHSRETQYF	TGCGCCAGCAGCTCTCCCCGGGAACATAGCAGAGAGACCCAGTACTTC
15	TRBV18	TRBD1	TRBJ2-7	CASSPPTGVSYEQYF	TGTGCCAGCTCACCACCAACAGGGGTGAGTTACGAGCAGTACTTC
14	TRBV30	.	TRBJ1-3	CAWNLLSSGNTIYF	TGTGCCTGGAACTTACTAAGCTCTGGAAACACCATATATTTT
19	TRBV27	.	TRBJ2-2	CASSLSLGWGRANTGELFF	TGTGCCAGCAGTTTATCGTTAGGCTGGGGCAGGGCGAACACCGGGGAGCTGTTTTTT
13	TRBV29-1	TRBD1	TRBJ2-3	CSVGGQRTDTQYF	TGCAGCGTTGGGGGACAGCGCACAGATACGCAGTATTTT
12	TRBV29-1	.	TRBJ2-7	CSATTNHYEQYF	TGCAGCGCAACTACTAACCACTACGAGCAGTACTTC
14	TRBV19	.	TRBJ2-7	CASSIGGLAYEQYF	TGTGCCAGTAGTATAGGGGGCCTCGCCTACGAGCAGTACTTC
15	TRBV29-1	.	TRBJ1-1	CSVASKNRVNTEAFF	TGCAGCGTTGCTTCGAAGAACAGGGTAAACACTGAAGCTTTCTTT
12	TRBV11-2	.	TRBJ2-7	CASSLAGYEQYF	TGTGCCAGCAGCTTGGCAGGCTACGAGCAGTACTTC
13	TRBV6-6	.	TRBJ1-2	CASSLEKNYGYTF	TGTGCCAGCAGCCTCGAGAAGAACTATGGCTACACCTTC
14	TRBV28	.	TRBJ2-2	CASSSLPTTGELFF	TGTGCCAGCAGTTCCCTCCCCACTACCGGGGAGCTGTTTTTT
15	TRBV7-6	TRBD1	TRBJ2-3	CASSPQTGGTDTQYF	TGTGCCAGCAGCCCACAGACAGGGGGGACAGATACGCAGTATTTT
16	TRBV5-4	TRBD1	TRBJ2-5	CASSQPGQGTRETQYF	TGTGCCAGCAGCCAGCCGGGACAGGGAACAAGAGAGACCCAGTACTTC
14	TRBV7-3	.	TRBJ2-1	CASSLDRGIGEQFF	TGTGCCAGCAGCTTAGACCGGGGAATTGGTGAGCAGTTCTTC
14	TRBV25-1	.	TRBJ1-1	CASGDPGWNTEAFF	TGTGCCAGCGGGGATCCAGGGTGGAATACTGAAGCTTTCTTT
14	TRBV5-5	.	TRBJ2-7	CASSPGQATYEQYF	TGTGCCAGCTCCCCAGGTCAGGCAACCTACGAGCAGTACTTC
14	TRBV7-9	.	TRBJ2-7	CASSLGTDDYEQYF	TGTGCCAGTAGCTTAGGCACAGATGATTACGAGCAGTACTTC
13	TRBV6-1	.	TRBJ1-1	CASSGTANTEAFF	TGTGCCAGCAGTGGGACAGCGAACACTGAAGCTTTCTTT
15	TRBV5-1	.	TRBJ1-3	CASSLKQGSGNTIYF	TGCGCCAGCAGCTTAAAACAGGGTTCTGGAAACACCATATATTTT
15	TRBV6-1	TRBD1	TRBJ1-2	CASSETGTVYYGYTF	TGTGCCAGCAGTGAAACGGGGACAGTATACTATGGCTACACCTTC
16	TRBV18	.	TRBJ1-4	CASSPVASRINEKLFF	TGTGCCAGCTCACCAGTAGCGAGCCGGATTAATGAAAAACTGTTTTTT
20	TRBV30	.	TRBJ1-1	CAWSVRLFWGEVSGTTEAFF	TGTGCCTGGAGTGTACGGTTGTTTTGGGGAGAGGTGAGTGGAACCACTGAAGCTTTCTTT
14	TRBV4-1	TRBD2	TRBJ2-2	CASSQASGDGELFF	TGCGCCAGCAGCCAAGCTAGCGGGGACGGGGAGCTGTTTTTT
14	TRBV27	.	TRBJ1-1	CASRPQGPNTEAFF	TGTGCCAGCAGACCCCAGGGGCCGAACACTGAAGCTTTCTTT
14	TRBV27	TRBD2	TRBJ2-5	CASITSGYPKTQYF	TGTGCCAGCATTACTAGCGGGTACCCAAAGACCCAGTACTTC